These T cell receptor beta chains were read from a single sample in a study of OX40 agonist ivuxolimab in advanced cancers. TCRdb's table, derived via immunoSEQ multiplex PCR, lists solely in-frame clones and lacks some. The sample includes approximately 80,000 clones, 89% of them seen just once. The sequencing here drew on CD4+ or CD8+ T cells sorted from blood, taken in a trial of the OX40 agonist ivuxolimab. The receptor set was obtained from an adult with an advanced solid tumor such as melanoma, head and neck, liver or kidney cancer. Both conserved end residues are part of each CDR3. D genes are given only for firm matches. Some rows have no size entry. The others give once, few or many, or a class for an expanded clone.

j_call	cdr3_length	d_call	v_call	clone_size	cdr3_nt	cdr3_aa
TRBJ2-7	15	TRBD1	TRBV5-1	-	TGCGCCAGCAGCTTAGGGGGCGGCAGGTTGGGCGAGCAGTACTTC	CASSLGGGRLGEQYF
TRBJ2-3	12	-	TRBV2	-	TGTGCCGGTGGGACGGCGACAGATACGCAGTATTTT	CAGGTATDTQYF
TRBJ1-6	19	-	TRBV10-1	-	TGCGCCAGCAGTCCCACCGGGACGGCTCCCCGAACCTATAATTCACCCCTCCACTTT	CASSPTGTAPRTYNSPLHF
TRBJ1-2	12	-	TRBV19	-	TGTGCCAGTAGCACCCTAGTTTGGGGCTACACCTTC	CASSTLVWGYTF
TRBJ2-2	16	-	TRBV4-2	-	TGTGCCAGCAGCCAAGAGTTGGCCAAGAACACCGGGGAGCTGTTTTTT	CASSQELAKNTGELFF
TRBJ1-5	14	-	TRBV7-8	-	TGTGCCAGCAGCACCACCGGGCGGAATCAGCCCCAGCATTTT	CASSTTGRNQPQHF
TRBJ2-2	14	TRBD2	TRBV30	-	TGTGCCTGGGGGAAGGGACTAGCGGCTGGGGAGCTGTTTTTT	CAWGKGLAAGELFF
TRBJ1-1	10	-	TRBV28	few	TGTGCCGTTGAGGACACTGAAGCTTTCTTT	CAVEDTEAFF
TRBJ2-3	14	TRBD1	TRBV30	-	TGTGCCTGGAACCTAGACAGGGGTGCAGATACGCAGTATTTT	CAWNLDRGADTQYF
TRBJ2-1	15	-	TRBV10-1	-	TGCGCCAGCAGCTCCGGGACAACCTGGGACAATGAGCAGTTCTTC	CASSSGTTWDNEQFF
TRBJ1-5	15	-	TRBV30	-	TGTGCCTGGAGAGGGGCCAGGGAAGGCAATCAGCCCCAGCATTTT	CAWRGAREGNQPQHF
TRBJ1-5	14	-	TRBV6-5	-	TGTGCCAGCGGTGAGGGTACCAGCAATCAGCCCCAGCATTTT	CASGEGTSNQPQHF
TRBJ2-7	13	-	TRBV6-1	-	TGTGCTGGCCGTCGACAAATAGACTACGAGCAGTACTTC	CAGRRQIDYEQYF
TRBJ2-4	15	TRBD1	TRBV28	-	TGTGCCAGCAGCTTGACGGGACAGGGTGAAAACATTCAGTACTTC	CASSLTGQGENIQYF
TRBJ2-7	13	-	TRBV27	-	TGTGCCAGCAGTTTGGGGGTCCCCTACGAGCAGTACTTC	CASSLGVPYEQYF
TRBJ2-1	15	-	TRBV4-1	-	TGCGCCAGCAGCCAAGCCGGGGGGCTTTACAATGAGCAGTTCTTC	CASSQAGGLYNEQFF
TRBJ2-1	17	-	TRBV5-1	-	TGCGCCAGCAGCTTGTTCCCAGCTGGGGGCTCCTACAATGAGCAGTTCTTC	CASSLFPAGGSYNEQFF
TRBJ2-3	15	TRBD1	TRBV7-6	-	TGTGCCAGCAGTCCCAGACAGGGCCGCACAGATACGCAGTATTTT	CASSPRQGRTDTQYF
TRBJ1-1	12	-	TRBV18	-	TGTGCCAGCTCACCAACCGGGGGGGAAGCTTTCTTT	CASSPTGGEAFF
TRBJ1-1	14	-	TRBV6-1	-	TGTGCCAGCAGTGAAGGGTGGGGTAACACTGAAGCTTTCTTT	CASSEGWGNTEAFF
TRBJ1-4	15	-	TRBV19	-	TGTGCCAGTAGTATTGGGGGGCGCTCTAATGAAAAACTGTTTTTT	CASSIGGRSNEKLFF
TRBJ2-3	17	-	TRBV19	-	TGTGCCAGTAGTACCCAGTTAGGAGGGGGGACGACAGATACGCAGTATTTT	CASSTQLGGGTTDTQYF
TRBJ2-7	13	-	TRBV7-2	-	TGTGCCAGCAGCATAAACCAGGGGAGCGAGCAGTACTTC	CASSINQGSEQYF
TRBJ2-3	15	TRBD2	TRBV9	few	TGTGCCAGCAGCGTAGAGGCGGGGGGCACAGATACGCAGTATTTT	CASSVEAGGTDTQYF
TRBJ2-2	15	-	TRBV6-6	-	TGTGCCAGCAGTTACTCAGGGGCGAACACCGGGGAGCTGTTTTTT	CASSYSGANTGELFF
TRBJ2-3	14	-	TRBV10-3	-	TGTGCCATCAGTGGCGGAGGGAACACAGATACGCAGTATTTT	CAISGGGNTDTQYF
TRBJ2-6	15	TRBD1	TRBV5-5	-	TGTGCCAGCAGCCCACAGGGGTCCGGGGCCAACGTCCTGACTTTC	CASSPQGSGANVLTF
TRBJ1-2	11	TRBD1	TRBV11-2	-	TGTGCCAGTCAGGGGGCGGGAGGCTACACCTTC	CASQGAGGYTF
TRBJ2-1	13	-	TRBV27	-	TGTGCCAGCAGCCCACGCCGGCCGTATGAGCAGTTCTTC	CASSPRRPYEQFF
TRBJ2-7	15	TRBD2	TRBV5-1	-	TGCGCCAGCAGCTTGGCGGTTAGCGGGGGCTACGAGCAGTACTTC	CASSLAVSGGYEQYF
TRBJ2-7	15	-	TRBV5-1	-	TGCGCCAGCAGCTTCGTTCGGGACGGATCCTACGAGCAGTACTTC	CASSFVRDGSYEQYF
TRBJ2-7	12	-	TRBV28	-	TGTGCCAGCAGGCAGGGATTCTACGAGCAGTACTTC	CASRQGFYEQYF
TRBJ2-3	17	-	TRBV28	-	TGTGCCAGCAGTTTACTAGTAGGCGGGATAAGCACAGATACGCAGTATTTT	CASSLLVGGISTDTQYF
TRBJ2-2	17	TRBD1	TRBV19	-	TGTGCCAGTAGTACTCGTCGACAGGGGACGGGCACCGGGGAGCTGTTTTTT	CASSTRRQGTGTGELFF
TRBJ2-3	12	-	TRBV11-3	-	TGTGCCAGCAGCTTTAGATCAGATACGCAGTATTTT	CASSFRSDTQYF
TRBJ1-3	17	-	TRBV7-9	few	TGTGCCAGCAGCCTCCTGGCGGGCAGCCTCTCTGGAAACACCATATATTTT	CASSLLAGSLSGNTIYF
TRBJ1-1	13	-	TRBV30	few	TGTGCCTGGAGTGGAGACCTGAACACTGAAGCTTTCTTT	CAWSGDLNTEAFF
TRBJ1-6	15	-	TRBV7-8	-	TGTGCCAGCAGCCCTCTGACTGGGAATAATTCACCCCTCCACTTT	CASSPLTGNNSPLHF
TRBJ1-1	14	-	TRBV29-1	-	TGCAGCGTCCTTCAGGGGTCCCTCTCTCCTGAAGCTTTCTTT	CSVLQGSLSPEAFF
TRBJ2-5	17	-	TRBV5-1	once	TGCGCCAGCAGCTTGGGGGGGTACAGTGGCCGCCAAGAGACCCAGTACTTC	CASSLGGYSGRQETQYF
TRBJ2-1	16	-	TRBV5-1	-	TGCGCCAGCAGCTACGGGGGCGGGGCCGCCTACAATGAGCAGTTCTTC	CASSYGGGAAYNEQFF
TRBJ2-7	15	TRBD1	TRBV6-5	once	TGTGCCAGCAGTCGGACAGGGGCGTCAGGCTACGAGCAGTACTTC	CASSRTGASGYEQYF
TRBJ2-7	15	-	TRBV5-4	once	TGTGCCAGCAGCTCCCAAAACCTACCTAGCGCCGAGCAGTACTTC	CASSSQNLPSAEQYF
TRBJ2-1	11	-	TRBV30	-	TGTGCCTGGAGTAGGGACCCAGGGGTGTTCTTC	CAWSRDPGVFF
TRBJ2-7	15	-	TRBV13	-	TGTGCCAGCAGCTTCCGGGACGGAGGGGATTACGAGCAGTACTTC	CASSFRDGGDYEQYF
TRBJ2-2	17	TRBD2	TRBV5-1	-	TGCGCCAGCAGCTTGGAACTAGCGGGAGGTCGGACCGGGGAGCTGTTTTTT	CASSLELAGGRTGELFF
TRBJ1-3	15	-	TRBV5-5	once	TGTGCCAGCCACTCTACACGGGTCTCTGGAAACACCATATATTTT	CASHSTRVSGNTIYF
TRBJ2-1	16	TRBD2	TRBV27	-	TGTGCCAGCAGTTTAGATGGGAGGGTCACAAACAATGAGCAGTTCTTC	CASSLDGRVTNNEQFF
TRBJ1-5	16	TRBD1	TRBV30	-	TGTGCCTGGAGTCCGCCATCAGGGGGAGGAAATCAGCCCCAGCATTTT	CAWSPPSGGGNQPQHF